The sequence of this T cell receptor (beta chain) was determined in a study of cytomegalovirus exposure and HLA in healthy donors. Whole-study results and caveats: TCR beta chains numbering some 160 were designated cytomegalovirus-associated. Within the data, a cluster of highly shared sequence variants was likely a sequencing artifact.

This clone was seen a few times. What it binds is not known. The PCR contained 60 Vbeta and 13 Jbeta primers. Assay: immunoSEQ multiplex PCR; the TCRdb copy retains only in-frame clones and omits some. Found here are about 140,000 clones, around a tenth of them singletons; the top ten hold less than 2%. The CDR3 loop spans 17 amino acids. Germline-derived CDR1 and CDR2 are SGHNT and YYREEE (reference sequence). Germline trimming cut 0 bases from V and 5 bases from J; bases unmatched to any gene: 12. The sequence came from a male donor in good health and CMV-seronegative. This sequence joins TRBV5-4 and TRBJ2-7; 9 nucleotides line up with TRBD2. Sequenced material: PBMCs. CDR3 in DNA: TGTGCCAGCAGCTTGGGGGTAGCGGGAGCCCTTGGGCACGAGCAGTACTTC. Amino acids: CASSLGVAGALGHEQYF.